The present T cell receptor (beta chain) was sequenced within a study of PD-1 and CTLA-4 blockade in melanoma (dated by TCRdb to the early 2020s). About the full investigation: The study compared how PD-1 blockade and CTLA-4 blockade affected the melanoma-reactive CD8 T cell response in patients with melanoma.

The library relied on the immunoSEQ multiplex PCR assay. TCRdb mirrors the immuneACCESS table, restricted to in-frame sequences. Some clones are absent from its copies; in checked studies, under half trace to an unresolved V gene, and the reason for the others is unknown. The sample table lists 16,000 or so clones, roughly two thirds of them with a count of one. The biggest ten clones account for about 15% of the sample. Of note for this clone: Its antigen has not been determined. No base quality information exists; no much larger clone differs at one position.

CDR1 and CDR2 (LGHDT, YNNKEL) derive from the germline V gene (reference sequence). CDR3 length: 14 amino acids, cysteine to phenylalanine. Solely the CDR3 DNA is kept, with 42 bases framed from the first base. Trimming removed 4 bases from V and 5 bases from J, leaving 9 bases between the germline ends. The TCR sequence derives from a human donor with melanoma. The sequencing used CD8+ T cells from peripheral blood, collected before anti-PD-1 treatment. The V and J genes are TRBV3-1 (or the pseudogene TRBV3-2) and TRBJ1-6; a confident D gene designation cannot be given. The DNA reads TGTGCCAGCAGCCCTCGGGCGGATAATTCACCCCTCCACTTT. Its protein product is CASSPRADNSPLHF.